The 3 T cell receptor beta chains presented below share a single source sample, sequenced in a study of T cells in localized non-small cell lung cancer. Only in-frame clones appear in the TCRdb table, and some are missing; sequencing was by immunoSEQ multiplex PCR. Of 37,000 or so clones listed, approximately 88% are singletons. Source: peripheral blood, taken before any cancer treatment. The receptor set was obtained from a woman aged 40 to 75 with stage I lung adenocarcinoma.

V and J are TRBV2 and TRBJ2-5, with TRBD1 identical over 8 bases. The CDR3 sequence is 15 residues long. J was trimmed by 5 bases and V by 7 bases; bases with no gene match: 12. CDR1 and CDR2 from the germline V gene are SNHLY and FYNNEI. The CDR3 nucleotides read TGTGCCAGCACCCCCTGGGCAGGGGGCGTGGAGACCCAGTACTTC. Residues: CASTPWAGGVETQYF.

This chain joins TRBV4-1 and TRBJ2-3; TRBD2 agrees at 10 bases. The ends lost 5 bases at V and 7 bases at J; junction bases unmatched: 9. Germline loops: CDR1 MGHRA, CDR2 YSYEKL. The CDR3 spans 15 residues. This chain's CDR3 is CASSNRLAGWNTQYF. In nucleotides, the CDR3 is TGCGCCAGCAGCAACAGACTAGCGGGTTGGAATACGCAGTATTTT.

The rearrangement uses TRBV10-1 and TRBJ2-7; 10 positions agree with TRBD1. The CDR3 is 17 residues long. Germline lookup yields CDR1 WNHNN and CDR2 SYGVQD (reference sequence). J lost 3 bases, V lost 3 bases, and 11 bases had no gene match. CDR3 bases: TGCGCCAGCAGTGAACCTCTGGACCGGGACAGGGGCTACGAGCAGTACTTC. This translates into CASSEPLDRDRGYEQYF.